The rows below give T cell receptor beta chains drawn from one sample of a study of radiotherapy plus CTLA-4 blockade in lung cancer. Sequencing was performed with immunoSEQ multiplex PCR; in TCRdb, only in-frame clones are kept and a portion is missing. The repertoire consists of some 60,000 clones, with 65% to 85% occurring once and the leading ten covering around 2.8%. Sequencing used peripheral blood, obtained from a patient treated with radiotherapy plus ipilimumab. The receptors come from a human donor with non-small cell lung cancer who had a complete response to radiotherapy plus ipilimumab. CDR3s include the opening cysteine and the closing phenylalanine or tryptophan.

j_gene | v_gene | CDR3aa
TRBJ2-7 | TRBV5-1 | CASSNTVALDEQYF
TRBJ2-7 | TRBV5-4 | CASNRDRAPYEQYF
TRBJ1-1 | TRBV7-8 | CASNPRDTDTEAFF
TRBJ2-1 | TRBV6-6 | CASSLGLAGGGGQFF
TRBJ2-6 | TRBV6-1 | CASREQTGSSSGANVLTF
TRBJ2-7 | TRBV6-5 | CASSYTGTGYYEQYF
TRBJ2-2 | TRBV4-3 | CASSQGLAGVRGELFF
TRBJ2-2 | TRBV11-2 | CASRPGLAGFTGELFF
TRBJ2-7 | TRBV12-5 | CASGLSSRTSVFYEQYF
TRBJ2-7 | TRBV18 | CASSPDPGGNEQYF
TRBJ2-3 | TRBV10-3 | CAISTQDWTDTQYF
TRBJ1-2 | TRBV4-3 | CASSLTTGGYNYGYTF
TRBJ2-1 | TRBV7-2 | CASSAENGLHLGNEQFF
TRBJ1-1 | TRBV7-9 | CASSSRSGGEGGTEAFF
TRBJ2-7 | TRBV29-1 | CSVTGTTTYEQYF
TRBJ2-7 | TRBV11-2 | CASSLGGSRAYEQYF
TRBJ2-1 | TRBV4-1 | CASSPRTSGIYNEQFF
TRBJ1-2 | TRBV27 | CASSLFGTGGSYGYTF
TRBJ2-5 | TRBV11-2 | CASSLDRAVAGAETQYF
TRBJ1-5 | TRBV30 | CAWKGPGQGRGQPQHF
TRBJ2-7 | TRBV6-1 | CASSVTGTGRNEQYF
TRBJ2-7 | TRBV6-5 | CASSYAQASYEQYF
TRBJ1-2 | TRBV30 | CAWSLRQGREGYTF
TRBJ1-1 | TRBV28 | CASSLFGRNTEAFF
TRBJ2-1 | TRBV9 | CASSVTTYNEQFF
TRBJ2-7 | TRBV6-6 | CASSSPGTALYEQYF
TRBJ2-6 | TRBV6-5 | CASRAQSSGANVLTF
TRBJ2-6 | TRBV7-2 | CASSLRRIGGSGANVLTF
TRBJ2-5 | TRBV6-1 | CANGPPGGQETQYF
TRBJ1-2 | TRBV6-5 | CASSPGQRRGYTF
TRBJ2-1 | TRBV29-1 | CSVVGAWDEQFF
TRBJ2-5 | TRBV29-1 | CSVGQTGQAQYF
TRBJ2-2 | TRBV19 | CASKSGTGIGFSTGELFF
NA | TRBV7-2 | CASRSGTAAYEQYF
TRBJ1-1 | TRBV28 | CASSSRDRGRTEAFF
TRBJ1-1 | TRBV27 | CASSLGYPEWTAEAFF
TRBJ1-4 | TRBV7-9 | CASSQDRGKPNEKLFF
TRBJ1-4 | TRBV6-1 | CASSWTAQNEKLFF
TRBJ2-3 | TRBV5-1 | CASRVHFRTDTQYF
TRBJ2-7 | TRBV7-8 | CASSRQGPLGGEQYF
TRBJ2-3 | TRBV4-3 | CASSQDGVLIDTQYF
TRBJ1-5 | TRBV4-1 | CASSQGGVGYRGQPQHF